One TCR beta chain is described in this entry. At one boundary the junction diverges from the germline segment, which might be a read error. This sample is part of a study of tumor and adjacent non-tumor tissue in lung cancer. Study in general: There were around 11 adenocarcinoma, 2 squamous cell carcinoma and 1 small cell lung cancer cases. Each sample yielded around 4.2 million productive TCRbeta reads on average.

This CDR3 spans 13 amino acids. The germline gives CDR1 SGHDT, CDR2 YYEEEE. The template was RNA from unsorted bulk tissue. More than 3 cm separated this lung sample from the edge of the tumor. Three rounds of nested PCR, following a modified ARM-PCR protocol, produced the TCRbeta library. TCRdb redid the calling of the multiplex PCR reads with MiXCR, one entry per CDR3 protein. The table includes over 80,000 distinct CDR3 sequences, 75% to 85% detected once. The TCR comes from a man in his 60s with small cell lung cancer. The chain is built from TRBV5-6 and TRBJ1-1; unclear D gene. The source material was distant non-tumor lung tissue. The CDR3 sequence is CANSLKDGIEAFF. CDR3 in DNA: TGTGCCAACAGCTTGAAGGACGGCATTGAAGCTTTCTTT.